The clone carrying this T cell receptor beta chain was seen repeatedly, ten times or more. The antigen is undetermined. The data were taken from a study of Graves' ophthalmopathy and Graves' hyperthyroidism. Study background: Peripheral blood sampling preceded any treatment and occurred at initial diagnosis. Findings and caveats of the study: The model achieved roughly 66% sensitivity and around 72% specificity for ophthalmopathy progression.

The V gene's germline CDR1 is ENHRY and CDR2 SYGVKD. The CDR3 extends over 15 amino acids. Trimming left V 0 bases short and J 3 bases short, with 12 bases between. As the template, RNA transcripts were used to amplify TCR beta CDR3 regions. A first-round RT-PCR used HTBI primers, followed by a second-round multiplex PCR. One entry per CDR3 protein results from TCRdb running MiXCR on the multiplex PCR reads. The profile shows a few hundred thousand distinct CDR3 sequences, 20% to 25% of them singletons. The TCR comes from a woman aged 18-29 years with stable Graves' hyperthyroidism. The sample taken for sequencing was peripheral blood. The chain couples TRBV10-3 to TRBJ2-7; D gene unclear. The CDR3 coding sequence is TGTGCCATCAGTGAGTCTGAGTATGGCGTCTACGAGCAGTACTTC. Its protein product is CAISESEYGVYEQYF.